This TCR beta chain was obtained from a study of T cells after somatic rescue of genetic block. V lost 3 bases and J lost 11, with 14 bases in between. This CDR3 is built from 12 residues. The germline CDR1 and CDR2 sequences are SGHNT and YYREEE (reference sequence). Sequenced by immunoSEQ multiplex PCR; TCRdb stores in-frame clones only, minus some. The repertoire consists of approximately 10,000 clones, with around 84% occurring once and the leading ten covering just over 8%. The sequenced sample consisted of peripheral blood mononuclear cells (PBMCs). The clonotype was recovered from a boy aged 5-17 years. This chain links TRBV5-4 with TRBJ1-1; D gene ambiguous. The CDR3 spells CASSWDAGRAFF. The DNA for the CDR3 is TGTGCCAGCAGCTGGGATGCGGGGAGGGCTTTCTTT.